The clone carrying this T cell receptor (beta chain) was picked up a small number of times. Its specificity is not known. This specimen comes from a study of long-term antiretroviral therapy in people with HIV. Study outcomes and limitations: With ART, diversity went up but was still lower than in transplant donor controls.

J was trimmed by 5 bases and V by 4 bases; bases with no gene match: 8. The V gene's germline CDR1 is MDHEN and CDR2 SYDVKM. This CDR3 region has 15 residues. immunoSEQ v3.0 was run at survey level. The assay was immunoSEQ multiplex PCR, and TCRdb's table has in-frame clones only and misses some. This table has approximately 7,000 clones, approximately 83% appearing once. The sequence was obtained from a woman between 45 and 65 years old with HIV. The V call is TRBV28, the J call TRBJ2-7, with 10 bases matching TRBD2. The sample in question was unsorted PBMCs, obtained 3.7 years after starting antiretroviral therapy. The CDR3 region has the DNA TGTGCCAGCAGTTCCGAAGCGGGAGGGCCCCACGAGCAGTACTTC. Translation gives CASSSEAGGPHEQYF.